The clone carrying this TCR beta chain was observed at least ten times. The CDR3 has 13 amino acids. Germline lookup yields CDR1 DFQATT and CDR2 SNEGSKA (reference sequence). Trimming stripped 6 bases from V and 2 bases from J, with 11 bases between. This sample was included in a study of early T cells in non-severe SARS-CoV-2 infection. TCRdb re-called the 5' RACE reads with MiXCR, one entry per CDR3 protein. The sample contains 55,000 to 65,000 distinct CDR3 sequences, about 12% of which appear only once. Material: whole blood. The TCR was taken from an adult who was a healthcare worker with PCR-confirmed SARS-CoV-2 infection or an uninfected control (not recorded which). This sequence joins TRBV20-1 and TRBJ1-5; D possibly corresponds to TRBD1 (6 bases). This CDR3 is CSASGAGNQPQHF. Here the CDR3 DNA reads TGCAGTGCCTCGGGGGCAGGCAATCAGCCCCAGCATTTT.